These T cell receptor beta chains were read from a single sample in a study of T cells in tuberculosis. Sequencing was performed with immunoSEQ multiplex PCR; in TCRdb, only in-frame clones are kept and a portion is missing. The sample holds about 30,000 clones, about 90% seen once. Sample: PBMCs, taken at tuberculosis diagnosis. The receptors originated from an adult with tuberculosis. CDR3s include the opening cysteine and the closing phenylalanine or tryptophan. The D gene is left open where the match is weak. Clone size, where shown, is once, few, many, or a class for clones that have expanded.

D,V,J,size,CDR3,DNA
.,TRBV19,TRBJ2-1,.,CASSIGVKYTSGEQFF,TGTGCCAGTAGTATAGGTGTCAAATACACAAGTGGTGAGCAGTTCTTC
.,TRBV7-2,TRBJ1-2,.,CASRRVGEQNYGYTF,TGTGCCAGCAGAAGAGTAGGGGAACAGAACTATGGCTACACCTTC
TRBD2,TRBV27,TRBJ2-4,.,CASSLLGLAGKNIQYF,TGTGCCAGCAGTTTGCTGGGACTAGCGGGGAAAAACATTCAGTACTTC
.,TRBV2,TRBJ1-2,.,CASRLGGQNFDGYTF,TGTGCCAGCAGACTAGGAGGACAGAATTTCGATGGCTACACCTTC
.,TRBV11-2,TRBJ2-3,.,CASSLSRTVSSTDTQYF,TGTGCCAGCAGCTTATCCAGGACAGTATCTAGCACAGATACGCAGTATTTT
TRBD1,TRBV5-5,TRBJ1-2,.,CASRRTGEPGYTF,TGTGCCAGCAGACGGACAGGGGAGCCTGGCTACACCTTC
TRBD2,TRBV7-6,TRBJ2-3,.,CASSLAARGSYDYSNTDTQYF,TGTGCCAGCAGCTTAGCGGCGCGGGGGAGCTATGATTACTCCAACACAGATACGCAGTATTTT
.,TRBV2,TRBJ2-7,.,CASSHDTSSYEQYF,TGTGCCAGCTCCCACGACACTTCCTCCTACGAGCAGTACTTC
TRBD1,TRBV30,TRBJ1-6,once,CAWSRQGAQPRAFRPLHF,TGTGCCTGGTCCAGACAGGGGGCGCAACCCCGAGCTTTTAGACCCCTCCACTTT
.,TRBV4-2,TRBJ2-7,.,CASSQEGHPGYEQYF,TGTGCCAGCAGCCAAGAGGGACACCCGGGGTACGAGCAGTACTTC
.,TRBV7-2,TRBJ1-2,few,CASSPGAQGQYGYTF,TGTGCCAGCAGCCCAGGGGCGCAGGGTCAGTATGGCTACACCTTC
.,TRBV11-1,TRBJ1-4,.,CASSLNQGTNEKLFF,TGTGCCAGCAGCTTGAATCAGGGGACTAATGAAAAACTGTTTTTT
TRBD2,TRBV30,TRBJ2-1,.,CAWSFGTSGGEQFF,TGTGCCTGGAGTTTCGGGACTAGCGGAGGTGAGCAGTTCTTC
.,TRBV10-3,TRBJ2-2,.,CAIRHSSTGELFF,TGTGCCATCAGGCATAGTAGTACCGGGGAGCTGTTTTTT